This T cell receptor (beta chain) was identified during a study of early T cells in non-severe SARS-CoV-2 infection (dated by TCRdb to the early 2020s). For context, the study as a whole: Because TCR sequencing relied on bulk RNA taken from unsorted whole blood, pairing of alpha and beta chains was not possible.

This clonotype was recorded at least ten times. Its binding antigen is unknown. No quality values exist for individual bases; no much larger clone is one base distant. Overall results and qualifications from the work: VDJdb matching was skewed toward anti-spike CD8 responses and likely underestimated virus-specific expansions, missing private and CD4 specificities.

The receptor library was made with 5' RACE. Instrument used: NextSeq 500. In the TCR library protocol, unique molecular identifiers were attached to individual cDNA molecules to correct for PCR bias and sequencing error. Both TCR alpha and beta chains were sequenced, and tight co-correlation was observed between alpha and beta sequence abundances in each sample. Per the source publication's procedure: Decombinator V4 was used to annotate the V gene, J gene and CDR3 of the TCR sequences. TCRs were defined as expanded if a significant change between any two time points was detected under a Poisson model with p below 0.0001. Abundances of TCRs were expressed as counts per million after normalisation to the total number of TCRs sequenced in each sample. TRAV1-2 paired with TRAJ12, TRAJ20 or TRAJ33 defined MAIT TCRs, while TRAV10 paired with TRAJ18 defined iNKT TCRs. A search of VDJdb, accessed on 1 November 2021, was run for TCRs annotated to CMV, EBV and SARS-CoV-2, with TCRs annotated for multiple antigens excluded. TCRdb reanalyzed the raw reads on its own, using fastp at Q25 for trimming and MiXCR for clone calling, and kept in-frame beta chains. CDR3 protein duplicates are merged, each entry listing the most common genes and DNA. The V and J calls follow TCRdb's processing rather than the paper's. Recorded for this sample are approximately 69,000 distinct CDR3 sequences; over 10% of them occurred a single time. The ten biggest clones cover about 5.8% of the sample.

The CDR3 spans 14 residues, from the cysteine through the phenylalanine. The retained sequence is limited to the CDR3, 42 bases, with the frame set at the first base. Per the germline V gene, SGHVS is the CDR1 and FQNEAQ is the CDR2. V trim: 2 bases; J trim: 4 bases; unmatched bases: 3. A case-control design nested within a healthcare worker cohort in London, UK, was used, with weekly nasopharyngeal swab PCR tests and blood sampling performed. Healthcare workers were enrolled in the week of the UK lockdown, from 23 to 31 March 2020, and were followed every week for up to roughly 16 weeks. The rearrangement combines TRBV7-8 with TRBJ2-3; TRBD1 lines up with 7 middle nucleotides. The receptor was isolated from an adult who was a healthcare worker with PCR-confirmed SARS-CoV-2 infection or an uninfected control (not recorded which). The sequenced sample was whole blood, obtained at baseline. For the CDR3, the sequence is CASSLNRGADTQYF. The DNA reads as follows: TGTGCCAGCAGCTTAAACAGGGGAGCAGATACGCAGTATTTT.